Listed here are 6 T cell receptor beta chains from one sample, sequenced in a study of blood T cell repertoires in COVID-19. This table comes from immunoSEQ multiplex PCR, and its TCRdb copy is limited to in-frame clones, with some not included. The repertoire includes 300,000 to 450,000 clones, 80% to 90% of them detected once, and 10% sits in the top ten. Sequencing was carried out using peripheral blood. These receptors were collected from a woman aged 30 to 39 with COVID-19, enrolled during active disease.

The chain links TRBV6-6 to TRBJ2-7, with a possible D match to TRBD2 (5 bases). Between the trimmed V and J ends, which lost 4 bases and 3 bases, there was a span of 10 bases. CDR1 and CDR2 from the germline V gene are MNHNY and SVGAGI (reference sequence). CDR3 length equals 13 residues. CDR3 in DNA: TGTGCCAGCAGTTCCGCGAGGGACTACGAGCAGTACTTC. Amino acid sequence: CASSSARDYEQYF.

The chain has TRBV10-1 and TRBJ2-2; the match to TRBD2 covers 10 bases. The CDR3 runs 17 residues. Trimming cost V 0 bases and J 4 bases; bases outside gene matches: 5. Germline values: CDR1 WNHNN, CDR2 SYGVQD (reference sequence). This chain's CDR3 is CASSESSLAGATGELFF. CDR3 coding DNA: TGCGCCAGCAGTGAGTCCAGTCTAGCGGGAGCCACCGGGGAGCTGTTTTTT.

The chain couples TRBV5-1 to TRBJ2-7; 9 bases agree with TRBD1. The CDR3 has 15 residues. Per the germline V gene, CDR1 is SGHRS and CDR2 is YFSETQ. Trimming at V came to 3 bases and at J to 1 base, leaving 5 bases not matched to a gene. CDR3 sequence: CASSSAGTGSYEQYF. The CDR3 DNA reads TGCGCCAGCAGCTCCGCCGGGACAGGGTCCTACGAGCAGTACTTC.

The genes are TRBV5-6 and TRBJ2-3; 10 positions agree with TRBD2. Trimming at V came to 0 bases and at J to 2 bases, leaving 3 bases not matched to a gene. Germline V gene sequence: CDR1 SGHDT, CDR2 YYEEEE. This CDR3 is 16 amino acids long. The CDR3 sequence: CASSLGLAGLTDTQYF. Here the CDR3 DNA reads TGTGCCAGCAGCTTGGGACTAGCGGGCCTCACAGATACGCAGTATTTT.

V usage is TRBV4-2 and J usage is TRBJ2-7; TRBD1 might be the D (5 bases). The CDR3 runs to 13 residues. Trimming left V 1 base short and J 7 bases short, with 11 bases between. Germline CDR1 is LGHNA and CDR2 is YNFKEQ. CDR3 sequence reads: CASSQGPNREQYF. The CDR3 DNA follows: TGTGCCAGCAGCCAAGGTCCTAACAGGGAGCAGTACTTC.

The chain uses TRBV9 and TRBJ1-5; maybe TRBD1 (5 bases). Germline CDR1 SGDLS, CDR2 YYNGEE. This CDR3 is 15 amino acids long. The V and J ends lost 4 bases and 1 base respectively, with 12 bases between them. CDR3 loop: CASSFTGASNQPQHF. The CDR3 nucleotides read TGTGCCAGCAGCTTCACAGGTGCAAGCAATCAGCCCCAGCATTTT.